This T cell receptor beta chain was profiled in a study of shared clonotypes between healthy human individuals. Naive CD8 cells lacked CD45RO, underwent positive selection for CCR7 and left out terminally differentiated effector memory CD45RA+ cells. Donors, without exception, were Caucasian adults residing in Nashville, Tennessee. V lost 2 bases to trimming and J lost 7 bases, with 12 bases between them. The CDR3 runs to 13 residues. Germline-derived CDR1 and CDR2 are SGHVS and FNYEAQ. Study-level findings and limits: Among the subsets, naive ones generally showed larger estimated richness than memory ones.

In replicate PCRs of sorted subsets, roughly 190 ng DNA, roughly 27,000 T cell genomes, was used. Only in-frame clones appear in the TCRdb table, and some are missing; sequencing was by immunoSEQ multiplex PCR. Among about 550,000 clones, 95% to 96% were seen once, and the ten largest hold 0.09% to 0.13%. As concerns this clone: The antigen remains undetermined.

Sequenced input: naive CD8+ T cells sorted from blood. The clonotype originates from a woman aged 30 to 39 in good health. The chain uses TRBV7-6 and TRBJ2-7, with D possibly matching TRBD1 (6 bases). The CDR3 DNA reads TGTGCCAGCAGCTTATACAGGGTGGAAGAGCAGTACTTC. Its protein product is CASSLYRVEEQYF.